This TCR beta chain was recorded in a study of shared clonotypes between healthy human individuals. The CDR3 covers 14 residues. The V gene lost 5 bases and the J gene lost 6 bases, with 15 bases spanning the gap. Germline loops: CDR1 SGHVS, CDR2 FQNEAQ. Study donors comprised healthy, HIV-negative adults devoid of recent acute infection or vaccination. Deep level was the assay's run setting. Produced via immunoSEQ multiplex PCR; TCRdb's table is partial and in-frame only. This table has approximately 510,000 clones, 79% appearing once. V is TRBV7-8 and J is TRBJ2-3; D is unresolved. The sequence derives from a woman aged 35 to 49 in good health. Some clones in this sample may be carry-over from other donors' samples. The sample comprised PBMCs. The CDR3 reads CASSPRTTTDTQYF. The CDR3 coding sequence is TGTGCCAGCAGCCCCCGGACCACCACGGATACGCAGTATTTT. Full variable domain (rest looked up from reference TRBV7-8 and TRBJ2-3): GAGVSQSPRYKVAKRGQDVALRCDPISGHVSLFWYQQALGQGPEFLTYFQNEAQLDKSGLPSDRFFAERPEGSVSTLKIQRTQQEDSAVYLCASSPRTTTDTQYFGPGTRLTVL.